The subject of this entry is one T cell receptor (beta chain). The repertoire was sequenced with immunoSEQ multiplex PCR; TCRdb's copy has only in-frame clones and lacks some. The repertoire includes roughly 80,000 clones, 92% of them detected once, and roughly 1.4% sits in the top ten. The sample is drawn from a study of T cell changes during pregnancy in multiple sclerosis. The source material was peripheral blood, sampled before pregnancy. The sequence came from a female donor with multiple sclerosis, enrolled in a pregnancy study.

This CDR3 is CASSLGRQGAYDEQFF. DNA for the CDR3: TGTGCCAGCAGCTTAGGCCGACAGGGGGCTTATGATGAGCAGTTCTTC. The chain couples TRBV7-6 to TRBJ2-1; TRBD1 matches at 10 bases. V lost 1 base, J lost 8 bases, and 8 bases stayed unmatched. CDR1 and CDR2 from the germline V gene are SGHVS and FNYEAQ. This CDR3 region has 16 residues. Combining the CDR3 with reference TRBV7-6 and TRBJ2-1 gives the whole variable domain GAGVSQSPRYKVTKRGQDVALRCDPISGHVSLYWYRQALGQGPEFLTYFNYEAQQDKSGLPNDRFSAERPEGSISTLTIQRTEQRDSAMYRCASSLGRQGAYDEQFFGPGTRLTVL.